This T cell receptor (beta chain) was captured by sequencing in a study of CD8+ T cells in alopecia areata. General study points: Scalp clonality, along with expanded CD8+ clones among the top 100, was significantly decreased by tofacitinib.

Treatment described: oral pan-JAK inhibitor, 5-10 mg twice daily. RNA extraction was followed by reverse transcription into cDNA, which acted as the sequencing template. Sequencing used immunoSEQ multiplex PCR; TCRdb keeps in-frame clones, though not all of them. The sample lists over 150,000 clones, around 58% occurring once. CDR3 length: 14 residues. Germline loops: CDR1 LNHDA, CDR2 SQIVND (reference sequence). The V end was cut by 3 bases, the J end by 0 bases, with 9 bases between. With regard to this clone: Its antigen remains unidentified.

This TCR derives from a human donor with alopecia areata. The sample here was CD8+ T cells sorted from blood, taken at week 24, from a patient treated with tofacitinib. The chain is built from TRBV19 and TRBJ2-7, with D possibly TRBD2 on 5 matching bases. The CDR3 bases are TGTGCCAGTAGTATCGGACTGAGCTCCTACGAGCAGTACTTC. Translation gives CASSIGLSSYEQYF. The variable domain in full, with the rest retrieved from reference TRBV19 and TRBJ2-7, is DGGITQSPKYLFRKEGQNVTLSCEQNLNHDAMYWYRQDPGQGLRLIYYSQIVNDFQKGDIAEGYSVSREKKESFPLTVTSAQKNPTAFYLCASSIGLSSYEQYFGPGTRLTVT.